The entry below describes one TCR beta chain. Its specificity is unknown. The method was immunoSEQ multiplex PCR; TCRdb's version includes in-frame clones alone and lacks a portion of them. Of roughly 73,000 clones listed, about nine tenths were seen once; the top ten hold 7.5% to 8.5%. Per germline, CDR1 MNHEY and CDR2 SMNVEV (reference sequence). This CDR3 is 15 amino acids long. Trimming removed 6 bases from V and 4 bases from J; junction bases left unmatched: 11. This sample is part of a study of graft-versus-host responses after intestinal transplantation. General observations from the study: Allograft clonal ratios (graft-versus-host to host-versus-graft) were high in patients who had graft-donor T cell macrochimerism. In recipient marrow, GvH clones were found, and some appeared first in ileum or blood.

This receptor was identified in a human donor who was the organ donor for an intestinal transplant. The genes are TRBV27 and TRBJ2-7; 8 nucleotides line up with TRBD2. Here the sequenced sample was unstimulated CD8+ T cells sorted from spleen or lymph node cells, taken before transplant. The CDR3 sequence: CASRVRSGGKYEQYF. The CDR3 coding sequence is TGTGCCAGCAGGGTACGGAGCGGGGGTAAGTACGAGCAGTACTTC.